This TCR beta chain was found in a study of identifying expanded T cells in peripheral blood. This CDR3 has 15 residues. Trimming cost V 0 bases and J 1 base, with 8 bases left between them. The germline gives CDR1 SGHRS, CDR2 YFSETQ. Collection occurred without any documented infections or immune events in donors. The protocol was immunoSEQ multiplex PCR, while the TCRdb copy is restricted to in-frame clones and leaves out a portion. The sample records about 100,000 clones, over 80% being singletons. Sequencing was done on a sample of blood. The chain combines TRBV5-1 with TRBJ1-5; D is possibly TRBD1 (6 bases). The clonotype comes from a person aged 18 to 70 in good health. The CDR3 protein is CASSLETGSNQPQHF. In DNA form, the CDR3 reads TGCGCCAGCAGCTTGGAGACAGGAAGCAATCAGCCCCAGCATTTT.